These T cell receptor beta chains were read from a single sample in a study of beta chain features in type 1 diabetes. Only in-frame clones appear in the TCRdb table, and some are missing; sequencing was by immunoSEQ multiplex PCR. The sample shows under 950,000 clones, 17% of them seen only once. Sequencing was performed on naive CD4+ T cells from blood. The receptors were sampled from a woman aged 18 to 35 in good health. Both conserved end residues are part of each CDR3. A D gene is named only where the DNA matches it firmly. Only some rows state a clone size, as once, few, many or a class for expanded clones.

CDR3: CASIYGGQGGYEQYF; DNA: TGCGCCAGCATCTATGGGGGGCAGGGAGGCTACGAGCAGTACTTC; V: TRBV23-1; D: NA; size: few; J: TRBJ2-7
CDR3: CASSPPGGRRSEAFF; DNA: TGTGCCAGCAGCCCTCCCGGGGGGCGGAGGTCTGAAGCTTTCTTT; V: TRBV7-8; D: NA; size: NA; J: TRBJ1-1
CDR3: CASSTGNTEAFF; DNA: TGCGCCAGCAGTACAGGGAACACTGAAGCTTTCTTT; V: TRBV10-1; D: NA; size: NA; J: TRBJ1-1
CDR3: CASSIGQVAYNEQFF; DNA: TGTGCCAGTAGTATTGGCCAGGTGGCCTACAATGAGCAGTTCTTC; V: TRBV19; D: NA; size: NA; J: TRBJ2-1
CDR3: CASSKETEYYEQYF; DNA: TGTGCCAGCAGCAAAGAGACAGAGTACTACGAGCAGTACTTC; V: TRBV21-1; D: NA; size: few; J: TRBJ2-7
CDR3: CASSVPMGGTGNNEQFF; DNA: TGTGCCAGCAGTGTCCCAATGGGCGGGACAGGGAACAATGAGCAGTTCTTC; V: TRBV25-1; D: TRBD1; size: NA; J: TRBJ2-1
CDR3: CASSSRDGEAFF; DNA: TGTGCCAGCAGTTCCCGGGACGGTGAAGCTTTCTTT; V: TRBV27; D: NA; size: NA; J: TRBJ1-1
CDR3: CASSTQGRYEQYF; DNA: TGTGCCAGCAGTACTCAGGGACGCTACGAGCAGTACTTC; V: TRBV6-5; D: NA; size: few; J: TRBJ2-7
CDR3: CSALETGELFF; DNA: TGCAGTGCTCTCGAAACCGGGGAGCTGTTTTTT; V: TRBV20-1; D: NA; size: NA; J: TRBJ2-2
CDR3: CASSYRLAGASDTQYF; DNA: TGTGCCAGCAGTTACCGACTAGCGGGAGCATCAGATACGCAGTATTTT; V: TRBV6-5; D: TRBD2; size: few; J: TRBJ2-3
CDR3: CASSSGLTAFF; DNA: TGTGCCAGCAGCTCAGGGTTAACGGCTTTCTTT; V: TRBV11-2; D: NA; size: NA; J: TRBJ1-1
CDR3: CASSERDFGEQYF; DNA: TGTGCCAGCAGTGAACGGGATTTCGGCGAGCAGTACTTC; V: TRBV2; D: NA; size: NA; J: TRBJ2-7
CDR3: CASSPYSGGDTQYF; DNA: TGTGCCAGCAGCCCTTATAGCGGGGGAGATACGCAGTATTTT; V: TRBV5-6; D: TRBD2; size: NA; J: TRBJ2-3
CDR3: CASSRTSGIGADTQYF; DNA: TGTGCCAGCAGTAGGACTAGCGGGATAGGTGCAGATACGCAGTATTTT; V: TRBV2; D: TRBD2; size: few; J: TRBJ2-3
CDR3: CATLSQNEQYF; DNA: TGTGCCACTTTATCTCAGAACGAGCAGTACTTC; V: TRBV10-3; D: NA; size: few; J: TRBJ2-7
CDR3: CASSPGAGAAEQYF; DNA: TGTGCCAGTAGCCCCGGGGCGGGGGCTGCCGAGCAGTACTTC; V: TRBV19; D: NA; size: few; J: TRBJ2-7
CDR3: CASSLLGLAGGRGTDTQYF; DNA: TGCGCCAGCAGCCTTCTGGGACTAGCGGGAGGCAGGGGCACAGATACGCAGTATTTT; V: TRBV5-4; D: TRBD2; size: NA; J: TRBJ2-3
CDR3: CASSLDWGAYYGYTF; DNA: TGTGCCAGCAGCTTAGATTGGGGAGCTTACTATGGCTACACCTTC; V: TRBV7-2; D: NA; size: few; J: TRBJ1-2
CDR3: CAIRAGTGSPLHF; DNA: TGTGCCATCAGGGCAGGGACTGGGTCACCCCTCCACTTT; V: TRBV10-3; D: NA; size: NA; J: TRBJ1-6
CDR3: CASSRSSAGGPDTQYF; DNA: TGCGCCAGCAGCCGGAGCTCAGCGGGAGGGCCGGATACGCAGTATTTT; V: TRBV5-4; D: TRBD2; size: NA; J: TRBJ2-3
CDR3: CASSLGVFLLLNTIYF; DNA: TGTGCCAGCAGCTTAGGAGTCTTCCTCCTCTTAAACACCATATATTTT; V: TRBV7-9; D: NA; size: few; J: TRBJ1-3
CDR3: CASSRDRQLTFYEQYF; DNA: TGTGCCAGCAGCCGGGATAGACAGCTTACCTTCTACGAGCAGTACTTC; V: TRBV11-2; D: NA; size: few; J: TRBJ2-7
CDR3: CASSIALAANEQFF; DNA: TGTGCCAGTAGCATCGCCCTAGCGGCCAATGAGCAGTTCTTC; V: TRBV19; D: TRBD2; size: few; J: TRBJ2-1
CDR3: CASSLARSSYNEQFF; DNA: TGTGCCAGCAGCTTAGCCCGGAGCTCCTACAATGAGCAGTTCTTC; V: TRBV7-3; D: NA; size: NA; J: TRBJ2-1
CDR3: CASSFSPGEQFF; DNA: TGTGCCAGCAGTTTCAGCCCGGGAGAGCAGTTCTTC; V: TRBV2; D: NA; size: NA; J: TRBJ2-1
CDR3: CASSTTGGTYNEQFF; DNA: TGTGCCAGCAGCACAACAGGGGGCACCTACAATGAGCAGTTCTTC; V: TRBV7-2; D: TRBD1; size: NA; J: TRBJ2-1
CDR3: CASSQDTQGDFQGYTF; DNA: TGCGCCAGCAGCCAAGACACGCAGGGGGATTTCCAGGGCTACACCTTC; V: TRBV4-3; D: TRBD1; size: once; J: TRBJ1-2
CDR3: CASSPHRLDSETQYF; DNA: TGTGCCAGCAGCCCTCACCGACTAGATTCAGAGACCCAGTACTTC; V: TRBV7-9; D: NA; size: NA; J: TRBJ2-5
CDR3: CASSHTRGNTEAFF; DNA: TGCGCCAGCAGCCACACCAGGGGAAACACTGAAGCTTTCTTT; V: TRBV4-3; D: NA; size: few; J: TRBJ1-1
CDR3: CASSSRGLGTGELFF; DNA: TGTGCCAGCAGTTCCAGGGGGCTGGGGACCGGGGAGCTGTTTTTT; V: TRBV6-6; D: TRBD1; size: NA; J: TRBJ2-2
CDR3: CASTPLDSSQTKVFF; DNA: TGCGCCAGCACCCCTCTGGACAGCTCGCAGACCAAAGTGTTCTTC; V: TRBV6-6; D: NA; size: NA; J: TRBJ2-1
CDR3: CASSVTSGHNEQFF; DNA: TGTGCCAGCAGTGTGACTAGCGGGCACAATGAGCAGTTCTTC; V: TRBV2; D: TRBD2; size: NA; J: TRBJ2-1
CDR3: CASRRLAGNYEQYF; DNA: TGTGCCAGCAGGAGACTAGCGGGGAACTACGAGCAGTACTTC; V: TRBV6-1; D: TRBD2; size: NA; J: TRBJ2-7
CDR3: CATSRDWGGSYEQYF; DNA: TGTGCCACCAGCAGGGATTGGGGCGGGAGCTACGAGCAGTACTTC; V: TRBV15; D: TRBD2; size: NA; J: TRBJ2-7
CDR3: CASSLAGSNYGYTF; DNA: TGTGCCAGCAGCTTAGCCGGCAGCAACTATGGCTACACCTTC; V: TRBV7-2; D: NA; size: NA; J: TRBJ1-2
CDR3: CASRGTWRAQHF; DNA: TGTGCCAGCAGGGGGACTTGGCGGGCCCAGCATTTT; V: TRBV2; D: NA; size: few; J: TRBJ1-5
CDR3: CASSPTSYTGELFF; DNA: TGTGCCAGCAGTCCCACTAGCTACACCGGGGAGCTGTTTTTT; V: TRBV28; D: NA; size: NA; J: TRBJ2-2
CDR3: CASSTPITDTQYF; DNA: TGTGCCAGCAGTACCCCAATCACAGATACGCAGTATTTT; V: TRBV28; D: NA; size: once; J: TRBJ2-3
CDR3: CASSSTPDTKGYGYTF; DNA: TGTGCCAGCAGCTCAACTCCCGACACCAAGGGCTATGGCTACACCTTC; V: TRBV5-4; D: NA; size: few; J: TRBJ1-2
CDR3: CASSFPGLAEQFF; DNA: TGTGCCAGCAGTTTCCCGGGACTAGCGGAGCAGTTCTTC; V: TRBV28; D: TRBD2; size: NA; J: TRBJ2-1
CDR3: CASSSNPWGTSRGGEQFF; DNA: TGTGCCAGCAGCTCGAATCCCTGGGGTACTAGCCGCGGGGGTGAGCAGTTCTTC; V: TRBV7-2; D: TRBD2; size: NA; J: TRBJ2-1